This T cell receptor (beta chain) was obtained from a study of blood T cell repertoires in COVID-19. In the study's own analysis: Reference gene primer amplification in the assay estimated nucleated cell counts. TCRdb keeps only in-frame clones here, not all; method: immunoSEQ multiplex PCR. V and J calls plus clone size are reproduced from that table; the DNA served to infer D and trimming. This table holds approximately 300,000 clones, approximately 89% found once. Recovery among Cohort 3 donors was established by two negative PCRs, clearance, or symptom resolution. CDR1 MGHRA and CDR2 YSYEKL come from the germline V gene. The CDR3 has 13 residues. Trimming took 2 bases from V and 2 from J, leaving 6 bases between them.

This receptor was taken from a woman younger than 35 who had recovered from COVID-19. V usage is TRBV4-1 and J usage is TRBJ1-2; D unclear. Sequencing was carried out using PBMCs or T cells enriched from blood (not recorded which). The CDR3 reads CASSQYTNYGYTF. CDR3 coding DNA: TGCGCCAGCAGCCAATACACAAACTATGGCTACACCTTC.